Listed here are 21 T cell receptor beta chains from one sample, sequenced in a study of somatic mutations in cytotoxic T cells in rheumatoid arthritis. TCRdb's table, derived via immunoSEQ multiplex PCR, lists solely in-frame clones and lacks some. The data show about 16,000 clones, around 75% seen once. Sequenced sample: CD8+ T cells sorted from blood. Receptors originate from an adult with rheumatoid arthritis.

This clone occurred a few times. CDR3 sequence: CASTKTGVNYGYTF. CDR3 sequence (DNA): TGTGCCAGTACCAAGACAGGAGTTAACTATGGCTACACCTTC. The chain is built from TRBV19 and TRBJ1-2; maybe TRBD1 (6 bases). CDR1 is LNHDA and CDR2 is SQIVND in the germline V gene (reference sequence). Trimming took 7 bases from V and 1 from J, leaving 13 bases between them. The CDR3 length is 14 residues.

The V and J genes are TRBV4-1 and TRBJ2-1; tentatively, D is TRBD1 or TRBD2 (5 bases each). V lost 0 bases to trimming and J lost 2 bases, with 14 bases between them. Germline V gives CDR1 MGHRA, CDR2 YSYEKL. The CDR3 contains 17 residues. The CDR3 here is CASSQDTAGAAYNEQFF. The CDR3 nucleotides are TGCGCCAGCAGCCAAGATACCGCCGGGGCGGCCTACAATGAGCAGTTCTTC.

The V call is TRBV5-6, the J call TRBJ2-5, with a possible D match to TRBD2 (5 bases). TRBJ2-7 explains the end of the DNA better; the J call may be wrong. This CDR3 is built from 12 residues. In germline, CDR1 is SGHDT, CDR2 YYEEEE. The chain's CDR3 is CASSTAGYEQYF. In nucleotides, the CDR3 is TGTGCCAGCAGCACGGCGGGCTACGAGCAGTACTTC.

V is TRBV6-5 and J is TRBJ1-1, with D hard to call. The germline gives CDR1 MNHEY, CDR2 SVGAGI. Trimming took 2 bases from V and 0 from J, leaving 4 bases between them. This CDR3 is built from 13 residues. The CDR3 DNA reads TGTGCCAGCAGTTACGCCCTGAACACTGAAGCTTTCTTT. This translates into CASSYALNTEAFF.

CDR3: CASSIVANMNTEAFF. CDR3 DNA sequence: TGTGCCAGTAGTATAGTAGCCAACATGAACACTGAAGCTTTCTTT. V and J are TRBV19 and TRBJ1-1; the D is unclear. The CDR3 spans 15 residues. Trimming took off 1 base at V and 0 bases at J, with 9 bases between the two ends. Germline CDR1 and CDR2: LNHDA and SQIVND (reference sequence).

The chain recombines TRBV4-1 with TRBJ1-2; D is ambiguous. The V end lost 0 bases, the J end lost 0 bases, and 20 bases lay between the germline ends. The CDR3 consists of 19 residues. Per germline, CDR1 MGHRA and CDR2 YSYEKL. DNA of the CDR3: TGCGCCAGCAGCCAAGAAAGGGAGCAGTCCCTCGCTACTAACTATGGCTACACCTTC. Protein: CASSQEREQSLATNYGYTF.

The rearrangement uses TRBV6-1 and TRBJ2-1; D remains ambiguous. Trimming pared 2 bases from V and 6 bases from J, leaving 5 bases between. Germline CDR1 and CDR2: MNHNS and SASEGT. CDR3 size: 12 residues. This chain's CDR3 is CASSEIGNEQFF. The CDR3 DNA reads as TGTGCCAGCAGTGAAATAGGCAATGAGCAGTTCTTC.

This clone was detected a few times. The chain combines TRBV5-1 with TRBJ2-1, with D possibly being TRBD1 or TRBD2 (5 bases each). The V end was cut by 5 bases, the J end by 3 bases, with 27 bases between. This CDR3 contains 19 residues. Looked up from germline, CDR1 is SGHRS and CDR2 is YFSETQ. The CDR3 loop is CASRESRPGTGTLYNEQFF. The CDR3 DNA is TGCGCCAGCAGGGAAAGCCGACCAGGGACGGGTACCCTCTACAATGAGCAGTTCTTC.

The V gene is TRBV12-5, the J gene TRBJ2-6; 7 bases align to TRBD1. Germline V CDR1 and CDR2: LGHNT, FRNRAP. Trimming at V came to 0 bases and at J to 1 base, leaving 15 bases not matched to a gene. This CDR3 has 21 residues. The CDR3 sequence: CASGLVNPGTVDWSGANVLTF. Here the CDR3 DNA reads TGTGCTAGTGGTTTGGTGAATCCCGGGACAGTGGATTGGTCTGGGGCCAACGTCCTGACTTTC.

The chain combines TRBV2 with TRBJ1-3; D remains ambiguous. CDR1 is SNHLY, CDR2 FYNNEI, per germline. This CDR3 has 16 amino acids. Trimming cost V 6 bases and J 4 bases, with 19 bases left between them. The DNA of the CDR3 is TGTGCCAGCAGCGGATCCGCCAGTAACCCCGGAAACACCATATATTTT. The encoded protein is CASSGSASNPGNTIYF.

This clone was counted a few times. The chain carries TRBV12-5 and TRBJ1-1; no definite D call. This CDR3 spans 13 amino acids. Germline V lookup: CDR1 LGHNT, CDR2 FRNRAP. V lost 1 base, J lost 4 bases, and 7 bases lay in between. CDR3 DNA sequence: TGTGCTAGTGGTTTGGCGGGCGGCACTGAAGCTTTCTTT. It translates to CASGLAGGTEAFF.

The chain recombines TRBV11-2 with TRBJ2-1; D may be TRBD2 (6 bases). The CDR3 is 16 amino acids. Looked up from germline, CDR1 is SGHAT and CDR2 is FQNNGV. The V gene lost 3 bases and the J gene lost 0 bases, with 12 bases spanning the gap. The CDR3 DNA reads TGTGCCAGCAGCTTTACGGCGGGGAGCTCCTACAATGAGCAGTTCTTC. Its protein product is CASSFTAGSSYNEQFF.

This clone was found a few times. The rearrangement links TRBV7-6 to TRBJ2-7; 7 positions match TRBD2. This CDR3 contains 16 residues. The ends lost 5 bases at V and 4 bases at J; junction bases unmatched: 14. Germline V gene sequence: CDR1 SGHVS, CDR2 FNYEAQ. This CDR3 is CASSNTDRDYKYEQYF. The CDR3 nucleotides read TGTGCCAGCAGCAACACGGACCGGGACTACAAATACGAGCAGTACTTC.

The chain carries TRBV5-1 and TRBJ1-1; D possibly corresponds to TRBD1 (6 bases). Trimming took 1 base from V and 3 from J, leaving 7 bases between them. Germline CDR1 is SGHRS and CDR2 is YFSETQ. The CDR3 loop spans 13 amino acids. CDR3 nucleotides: TGCGCCAGCAGCTTGACAGGGTACACTGAAGCTTTCTTT. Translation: CASSLTGYTEAFF.

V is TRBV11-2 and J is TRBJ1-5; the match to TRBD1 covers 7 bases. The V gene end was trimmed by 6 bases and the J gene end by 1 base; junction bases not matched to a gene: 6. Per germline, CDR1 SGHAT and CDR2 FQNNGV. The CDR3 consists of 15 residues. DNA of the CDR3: TGTGCCAGCAGTCGACAGGGAGAGAGCAATCAGCCCCAGCATTTT. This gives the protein CASSRQGESNQPQHF. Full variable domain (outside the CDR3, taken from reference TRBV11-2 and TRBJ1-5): EAGVAQSPRYKIIEKRQSVAFWCNPISGHATLYWYQQILGQGPKLLIQFQNNGVVDDSQLPKDRFSAERLKGVDSTLKIQPAKLEDSAVYLCASSRQGESNQPQHFGDGTRLSIL.

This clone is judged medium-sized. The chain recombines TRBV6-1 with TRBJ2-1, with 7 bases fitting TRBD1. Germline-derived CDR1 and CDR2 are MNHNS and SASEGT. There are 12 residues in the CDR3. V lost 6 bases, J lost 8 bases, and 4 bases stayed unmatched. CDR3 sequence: CASRGTAYEQFF. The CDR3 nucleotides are TGTGCCAGCAGGGGGACAGCCTATGAGCAGTTCTTC.

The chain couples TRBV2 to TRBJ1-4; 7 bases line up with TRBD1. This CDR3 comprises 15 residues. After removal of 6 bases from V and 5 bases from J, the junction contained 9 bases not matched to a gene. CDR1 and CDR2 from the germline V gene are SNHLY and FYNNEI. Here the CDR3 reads CASSRGTAGNEKLFF. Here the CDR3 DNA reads TGTGCCAGCAGCCGAGGGACAGCCGGAAATGAAAAACTGTTTTTT.

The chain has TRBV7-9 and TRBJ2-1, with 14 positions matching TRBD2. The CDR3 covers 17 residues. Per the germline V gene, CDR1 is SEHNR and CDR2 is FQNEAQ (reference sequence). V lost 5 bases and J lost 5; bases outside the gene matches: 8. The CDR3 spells CASSLGTSGGPNNEQFF. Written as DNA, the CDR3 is TGTGCCAGCAGCCTCGGGACTAGCGGGGGACCAAACAATGAGCAGTTCTTC.

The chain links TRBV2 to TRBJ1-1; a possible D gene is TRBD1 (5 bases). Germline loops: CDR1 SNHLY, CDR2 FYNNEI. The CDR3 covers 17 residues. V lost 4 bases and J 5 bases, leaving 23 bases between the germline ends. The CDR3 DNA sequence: TGTGCCAGCAGTGTGGGGGGGGGTAGGCTTAGTAAAACTGAAGCTTTCTTT. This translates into CASSVGGGRLSKTEAFF.

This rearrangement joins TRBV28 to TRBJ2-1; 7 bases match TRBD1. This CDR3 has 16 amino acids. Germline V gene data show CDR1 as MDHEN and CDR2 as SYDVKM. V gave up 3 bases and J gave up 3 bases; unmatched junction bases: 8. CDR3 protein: CASSLRTGSIYNEQFF. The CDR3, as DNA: TGTGCCAGCAGTTTGCGGACAGGATCGATCTACAATGAGCAGTTCTTC.

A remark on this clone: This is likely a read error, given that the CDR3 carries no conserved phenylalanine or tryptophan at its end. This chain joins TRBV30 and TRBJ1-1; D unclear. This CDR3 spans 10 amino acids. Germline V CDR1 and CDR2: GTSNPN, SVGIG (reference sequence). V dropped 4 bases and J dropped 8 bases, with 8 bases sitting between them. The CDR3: CAWMGLEAFL. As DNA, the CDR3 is TGTGCCTGGATGGGTTTAGAAGCTTTCCTT.